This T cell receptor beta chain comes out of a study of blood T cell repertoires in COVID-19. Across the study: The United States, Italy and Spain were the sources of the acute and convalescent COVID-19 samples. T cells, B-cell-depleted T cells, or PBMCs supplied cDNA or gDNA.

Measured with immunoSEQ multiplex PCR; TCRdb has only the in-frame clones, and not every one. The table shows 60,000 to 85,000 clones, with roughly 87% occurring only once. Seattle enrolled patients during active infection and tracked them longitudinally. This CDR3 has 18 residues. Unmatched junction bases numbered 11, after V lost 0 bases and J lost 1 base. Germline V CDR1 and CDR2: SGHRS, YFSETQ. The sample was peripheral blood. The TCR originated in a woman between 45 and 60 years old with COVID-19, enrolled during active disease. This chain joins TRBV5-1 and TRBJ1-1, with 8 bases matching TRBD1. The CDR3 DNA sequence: TGCGCCAGCAGCTTGGGGGTAGGGACAGGCCTAAGGAACACTGAAGCTTTCTTT. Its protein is CASSLGVGTGLRNTEAFF. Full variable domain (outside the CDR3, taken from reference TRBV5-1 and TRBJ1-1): KAGVTQTPRYLIKTRGQQVTLSCSPISGHRSVSWYQQTPGQGLQFLFEYFSETQRNKGNFPGRFSGRQFSNSRSEMNVSTLELGDSALYLCASSLGVGTGLRNTEAFFGQGTRLTVV.